Listed here is a single T cell receptor (beta chain). These data belong to a study of blood T cell repertoires in COVID-19. Repertoires were generated with immunoSEQ multiplex PCR, while TCRdb's copy carries only in-frame clones and drops some. The profile shows 220,000 or so clones, under 90% of them singletons. The V end lost 0 bases, the J end lost 4 bases, and 10 bases lay between the germline ends. Germline CDR1 SGHAT, CDR2 FQNNGV. This CDR3 is 14 amino acids long. The clonotype comes from a woman aged 60-75 years who had recovered from COVID-19. The sample was peripheral blood. This chain uses TRBV11-2 with TRBJ2-7; D is ambiguous. In nucleotides, the CDR3 is TGTGCCAGCAGCTTAGACCTCCAGATATACGAGCAGTACTTC. Translation: CASSLDLQIYEQYF. Filled out from reference TRBV11-2 and TRBJ2-7, the complete variable domain reads EAGVAQSPRYKIIEKRQSVAFWCNPISGHATLYWYQQILGQGPKLLIQFQNNGVVDDSQLPKDRFSAERLKGVDSTLKIQPAKLEDSAVYLCASSLDLQIYEQYFGPGTRLTVT.